The 8 T cell receptor beta chains below were found in one sample sequenced in a study of blood T cell repertoires in COVID-19. Profiled with immunoSEQ multiplex PCR; TCRdb holds only in-frame clones, not every one. The data hold about 110,000 clones, with 84% observed a single time. The sequenced sample was peripheral blood. These receptors were collected from a woman aged 45-65 years with acute or convalescent COVID-19.

The chain couples TRBV6-5 to TRBJ1-2; the match to TRBD1 covers 7 bases. J was trimmed by 8 bases and V by 6 bases; bases with no gene match: 12. Per the germline V gene, CDR1 is MNHEY and CDR2 is SVGAGI. The CDR3 has 14 amino acids. CDR3 sequence (DNA): TGTGCCAGCAGCCTCTCACGACAGGGATGGGGCTACACCTTC. Protein sequence: CASSLSRQGWGYTF.

The chain joins TRBV7-6 to TRBJ2-3; 10 bases agree with TRBD2. The V segment lost 2 bases and the J segment 5 bases; nucleotides outside the gene matches: 10. CDR1 is SGHVS and CDR2 is FNYEAQ in the germline V gene. CDR3 size: 17 residues. CDR3 sequence: CASSLYVPSGGGDTQYF. DNA of the CDR3: TGTGCCAGCAGCTTATATGTTCCTAGCGGGGGAGGAGATACGCAGTATTTT.

The rearrangement joins TRBV2 to TRBJ2-7; TRBD2 agrees at 7 bases. V shed 5 bases, J shed 5 bases, and the junction held 3 bases outside the gene matches. Germline V gene sequence: CDR1 SNHLY, CDR2 FYNNEI. This CDR3 has 12 residues. CDR3 protein: CASSLGGDEQYF. The CDR3 DNA reads TGTGCCAGCAGTCTTGGGGGGGACGAGCAGTACTTC.

In regard to this clone: The same CDR3 is also encoded by other DNA sequences in this sample. The chain joins TRBV7-2 to TRBJ2-1; perhaps TRBD2 as D (7 bases). Germline lookup yields CDR1 SGHTA and CDR2 FQGNSA. The CDR3 runs to 17 residues. V lost 2 bases, J lost 7 bases, and 21 bases lay in between. CDR3 bases: TGTGCCAGCAGCTTACCCGACGTAGGGGGGGGGCATAATGAGCAGTTCTTC. It specifies CASSLPDVGGGHNEQFF.

V and J are TRBV5-6 and TRBJ2-3, with TRBD2 matching 12 bases. J lost 0 bases, V lost 0 bases, and 8 bases had no gene match. The CDR3 has 19 amino acids. Germline CDR1 and CDR2: SGHDT and YYEEEE. CDR3: CASSLGLAGALQSTDTQYF. DNA for the CDR3: TGTGCCAGCAGCTTGGGACTAGCGGGGGCTCTTCAGAGCACAGATACGCAGTATTTT.

J is TRBJ2-7 and V is TRBV28; weak D call: TRBD2 (5 bases). Germline assignment: CDR1 MDHEN and CDR2 SYDVKM. V lost 6 bases and J lost 3, with 9 bases in between. CDR3 length equals 12 residues. The CDR3 bases are TGTGCCAGCAGGGACGGGAACTACGAGCAGTACTTC. As protein: CASRDGNYEQYF.

This clone was counted a single time. V usage is TRBV7-6 and J usage is TRBJ2-3; TRBD2 might be the D (6 bases). The CDR3 has 16 amino acids. Germline values: CDR1 SGHVS, CDR2 FNYEAQ. Deletions cut 5 bases from V and 1 base from J, with 16 bases between. CDR3 in DNA: TGTGCCAGCAGCCCCACCAGCGGGTTTCGCACAGATACGCAGTATTTT. It translates to CASSPTSGFRTDTQYF.

V is TRBV30 and J is TRBJ1-1, with 8 bases matching TRBD1. V lost 2 bases to trimming and J lost 8 bases; unmatched junction nucleotides: 7. The CDR3 contains 13 residues. Germline loops: CDR1 GTSNPN, CDR2 SVGIG (reference sequence). CDR3: CAWSFSRDREAFF. The CDR3 DNA is TGTGCCTGGAGTTTTTCCCGGGACAGGGAAGCTTTCTTT.